The 2 T cell receptor beta chains in this list originate from one sample, sequenced in a study of T cell repertoires in cytomegalovirus infection. TCRdb reprocessed the reads with MiXCR, giving one entry per CDR3 protein. The sample has hundreds of thousands of distinct CDR3 sequences; about 44% are singletons. No antigen has been identified for these receptors. The specimen was cultured PBMCs, collected from culture after CMV antigen stimulation. These receptors originate from a human donor in good health (CMV status not recorded). Some clones in this sample may be carry-over from other donors' samples.

This clonotype was picked up a small number of times. The chain has TRBV15 and TRBJ1-2; 7 bases align to TRBD1. CDR1 and CDR2 from the germline V gene are LNHNV and YYDKDF (reference sequence). The CDR3 loop spans 15 amino acids. With V trimmed by 1 base and J by 8 bases, 10 bases remained unmatched. CDR3 in DNA: TGTGCCACCAGCAGAGCCGGACAGGCCACGGACGGCTACACCTTC. Encoded protein: CATSRAGQATDGYTF.

This clonotype was observed a few times. The chain carries TRBV7-2 and TRBJ1-2, with unresolved D. The CDR3 sequence is 12 residues long. Between the trimmed V and J ends, which lost 5 bases and 8 bases, there was a span of 12 bases. CDR1 is SGHTA and CDR2 is FQGNSA in the germline V gene. DNA for the CDR3: TGTGCCAGCAGCCCCTTTGGAGGGGGCTACACCTTC. Translating gives CASSPFGGGYTF. The entire variable domain, with the rest obtained from reference TRBV7-2 and TRBJ1-2, is as follows: GAGVSQSPSNKVTEKGKDVELRCDPISGHTALYWYRQSLGQGLEFLIYFQGNSAPDKSGLPSDRFSAERTGGSVSTLTIQRTQQEDSAVYLCASSPFGGGYTFGSGTRLTVV.